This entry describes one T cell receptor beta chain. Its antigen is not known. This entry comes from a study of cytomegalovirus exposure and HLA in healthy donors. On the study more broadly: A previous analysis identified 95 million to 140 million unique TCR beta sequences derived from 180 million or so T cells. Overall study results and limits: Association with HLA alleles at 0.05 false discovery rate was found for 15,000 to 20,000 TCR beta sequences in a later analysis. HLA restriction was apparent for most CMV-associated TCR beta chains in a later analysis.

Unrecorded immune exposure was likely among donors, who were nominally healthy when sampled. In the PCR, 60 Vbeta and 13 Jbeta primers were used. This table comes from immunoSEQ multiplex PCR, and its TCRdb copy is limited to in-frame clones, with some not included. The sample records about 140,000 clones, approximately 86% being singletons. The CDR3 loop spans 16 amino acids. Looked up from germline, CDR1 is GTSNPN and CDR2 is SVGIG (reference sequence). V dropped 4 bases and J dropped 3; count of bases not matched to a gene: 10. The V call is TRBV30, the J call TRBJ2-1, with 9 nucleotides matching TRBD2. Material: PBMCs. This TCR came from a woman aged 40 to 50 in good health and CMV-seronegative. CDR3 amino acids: CAWIPGLAGNYNEQFF. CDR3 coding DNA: TGTGCCTGGATTCCCGGGCTAGCGGGGAACTACAATGAGCAGTTCTTC.